One sample yielded the 3 T cell receptor beta chains listed below, sequenced in a study of tumor and adjacent non-tumor tissue in lung cancer. Three rounds of nested PCR, following a modified ARM-PCR protocol, produced the TCRbeta library. From the multiplex PCR reads, TCRdb called clonotypes with MiXCR, one entry per CDR3 protein. The data show 220,000 or so distinct CDR3 sequences, with 70% to 75% seen just once and under 30% held by the top ten. This sample's RNA came from whole unsorted tissue. The specimen was lung tumor tissue. Receptors were obtained from a man aged 60-69 years with non-small cell lung cancer.

Of note for this clonotype: A much larger clone is a single base away; this may be a read error. J is TRBJ2-1 and V is TRBV20-1; 10 bases fit TRBD2. The CDR3 spans 15 residues. V lost 2 bases to trimming and J lost 9 bases; unmatched junction nucleotides: 10. Germline V lookup: CDR1 DFQATT, CDR2 SNEGSKA (reference sequence). DNA of the CDR3: TGCAGTGCTAGAAATCGAAGACTAGCGGGTACTGAGCAGTTCTTC. It translates to CSARNRRLAGTEQFF.

The V and J genes are TRBV6-2 or TRBV6-3 and TRBJ2-7, with D perhaps matching TRBD2 (6 bases). The V gene's germline CDR1 is MNHEY and CDR2 SVGEGT. With 7 bases removed from V and 13 bases from J, the gap between germline ends came to 20 bases. This CDR3 is 12 amino acids long. CDR3 in DNA: TGTGCCAGCACCCACCAAACGGGAGAAGGTTACTTC. Protein: CASTHQTGEGYF.

The chain uses TRBV19 and TRBJ2-7, with 11 bases fitting TRBD2. CDR1 and CDR2 from the germline V gene are LNHDA and SQIVND (reference sequence). V shed 5 bases, J shed 2 bases, and the junction held 5 bases outside the gene matches. CDR3 length equals 15 residues. The CDR3 spells CASSVTSGDPYEQYF. In DNA form, the CDR3 reads TGTGCCAGTAGTGTGACTAGCGGGGATCCCTACGAGCAGTACTTC.